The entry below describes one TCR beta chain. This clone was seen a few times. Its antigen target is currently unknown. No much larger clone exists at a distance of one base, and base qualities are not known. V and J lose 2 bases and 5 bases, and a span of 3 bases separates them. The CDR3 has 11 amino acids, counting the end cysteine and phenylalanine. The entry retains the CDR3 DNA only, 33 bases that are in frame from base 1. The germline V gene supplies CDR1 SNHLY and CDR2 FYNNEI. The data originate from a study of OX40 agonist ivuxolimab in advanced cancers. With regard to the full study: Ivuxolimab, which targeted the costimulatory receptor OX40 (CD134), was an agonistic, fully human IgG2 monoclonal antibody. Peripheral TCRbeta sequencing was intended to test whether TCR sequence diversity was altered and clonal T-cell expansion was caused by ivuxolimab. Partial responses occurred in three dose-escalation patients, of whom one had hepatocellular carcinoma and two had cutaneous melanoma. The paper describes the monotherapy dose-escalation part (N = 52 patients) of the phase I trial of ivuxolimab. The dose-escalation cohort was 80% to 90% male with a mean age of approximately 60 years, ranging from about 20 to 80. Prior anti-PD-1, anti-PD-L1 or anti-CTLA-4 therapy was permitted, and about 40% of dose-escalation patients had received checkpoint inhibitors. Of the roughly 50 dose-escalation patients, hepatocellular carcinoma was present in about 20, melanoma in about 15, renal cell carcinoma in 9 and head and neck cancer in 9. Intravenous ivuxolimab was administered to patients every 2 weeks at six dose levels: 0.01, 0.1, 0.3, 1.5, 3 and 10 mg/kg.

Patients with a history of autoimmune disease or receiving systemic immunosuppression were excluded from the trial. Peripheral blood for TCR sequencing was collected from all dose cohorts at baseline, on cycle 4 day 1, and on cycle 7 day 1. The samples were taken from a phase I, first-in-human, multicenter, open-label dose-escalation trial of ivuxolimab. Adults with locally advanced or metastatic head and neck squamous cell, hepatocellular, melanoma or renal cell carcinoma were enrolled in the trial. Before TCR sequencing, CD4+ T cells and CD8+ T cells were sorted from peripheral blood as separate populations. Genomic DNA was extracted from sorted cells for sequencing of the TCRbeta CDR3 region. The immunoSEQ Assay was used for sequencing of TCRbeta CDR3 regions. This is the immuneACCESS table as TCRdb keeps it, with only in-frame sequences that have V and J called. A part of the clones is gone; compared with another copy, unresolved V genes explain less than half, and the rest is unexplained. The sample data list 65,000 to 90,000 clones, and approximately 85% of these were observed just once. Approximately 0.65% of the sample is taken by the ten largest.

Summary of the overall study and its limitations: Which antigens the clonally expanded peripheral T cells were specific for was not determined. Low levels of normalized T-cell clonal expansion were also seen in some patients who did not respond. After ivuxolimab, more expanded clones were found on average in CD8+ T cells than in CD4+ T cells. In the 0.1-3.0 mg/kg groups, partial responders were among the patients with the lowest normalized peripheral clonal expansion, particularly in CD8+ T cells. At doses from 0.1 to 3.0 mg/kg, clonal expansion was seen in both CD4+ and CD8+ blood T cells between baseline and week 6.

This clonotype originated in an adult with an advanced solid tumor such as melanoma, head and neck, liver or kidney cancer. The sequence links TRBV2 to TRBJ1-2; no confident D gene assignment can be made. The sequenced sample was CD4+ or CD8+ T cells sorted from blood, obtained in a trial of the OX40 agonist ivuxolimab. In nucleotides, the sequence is TGTGCCAGCAGTGAACGATATGGCTACACCTTC. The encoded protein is CASSERYGYTF.